This T cell receptor (beta chain) originates from a study of blood T cell repertoires in COVID-19. Overall study: Samples representing acute and convalescent COVID-19 were sourced from the United States, Italy and Spain.

Authors' methods: Estimation of nucleated cell counts relied on the amplification of reference gene primers. Only in-frame clones appear in the TCRdb table, and some are missing; sequencing was by immunoSEQ multiplex PCR. Clonal size and the V and J genes are those of that table, whereas D and trimming came from the DNA. The data show 85,000 to 100,000 clones, around 74% seen once. Germline CDR1 LGHNA, CDR2 YSLEER. CDR3 size: 13 residues. The germline V and J ends were trimmed by 0 bases and 0 bases, with 3 bases remaining between them. The TCR comes from a woman older than 75 with active or convalescent COVID-19. V and J are TRBV4-3 and TRBJ2-7; unclear D gene. The sequenced sample was peripheral blood. The CDR3 DNA reads as TGCGCCAGCAGCCAAGACAGCTCCTACGAGCAGTACTTC. Protein sequence: CASSQDSSYEQYF.